This T cell receptor (beta chain) came from a study of PD-1 blockade in classical Hodgkin lymphoma. The CDR3 covers 17 residues. CDR1 and CDR2 from the germline V gene are SGHTA and FQGTGA. Trimming removed 5 bases from V and 0 bases from J, with 17 bases in between. The study's findings and limits: It was CD4+ TCR diversity, not CD8+, that rose significantly by C4D1.

Every one of the patients relapsed after autologous stem cell transplantation (brentuximab vedotin exposure was variable). This clone showed up just a few times. The antigen is not known. Libraries were prepared by immunoSEQ multiplex PCR; TCRdb keeps only in-frame clonotypes and omits some of them. The repertoire holds about 29,000 clones, with about three quarters as singletons. The chain joins TRBV7-3 to TRBJ2-1; D is unclear. The sequenced sample was peripheral blood mononuclear cells (PBMCs), obtained before the second cycle of nivolumab. This clonotype originated in a human donor with classical Hodgkin lymphoma. As DNA, the CDR3 is TGTGCCAGCAGCCGAGCGCTACCCGATGTCTCCTACAATGAGCAGTTCTTC. Protein product: CASSRALPDVSYNEQFF.